A selection of T cell receptor beta chains follows, all from one sample in a study of T cell responses to AZD1222 COVID-19 vaccine. Measured with immunoSEQ multiplex PCR; TCRdb has only the in-frame clones, and not every one. The sample has 40,000 to 55,000 clones, about 90% seen once. The input for sequencing was peripheral blood, taken 28 days after the second AZD1222 dose. The receptors come from an adult who received the AZD1222 COVID-19 vaccine. CDR3s include the opening cysteine and the closing phenylalanine or tryptophan. Fields, in order: V gene, J gene, CDR3 protein.

TRBV14	TRBJ2-5	CASSRSGTGRETQYF
TRBV11-2	TRBJ1-2	CASSLDRGWNYGYTF
TRBV16	TRBJ2-1	CASSQSRGTGANNEQFF
TRBV5-4	TRBJ2-2	CASTERTGELFF
TRBV23-1	TRBJ1-1	CASRPTVNTEAFF
TRBV5-4	TRBJ2-2	CASSRAGNTGELFF
TRBV9	TRBJ2-2	CASSTRGDRSTGELFF
TRBV28	TRBJ2-7	CASSFPIVEEQYF
TRBV5-6	TRBJ1-6	CASSLGAGVSYNSPLHF
TRBV5-5	TRBJ2-3	CASSLAARADTQYF
TRBV7-2	TRBJ2-7	CASSLRLAVSSYEQYF
TRBV15	TRBJ2-7	CATSRGRSYEQYF
TRBV5-1	TRBJ2-5	CASSFVGLQETQYF
TRBV5-1	TRBJ1-5	CASSFASGQPQHF
TRBV4-1	TRBJ2-5	CASSQETGHLLGETQYF
TRBV2	TRBJ1-2	CASSVRGGYNGYTF
TRBV6-5	TRBJ2-7	CASSYVGTQTSYEQYF
TRBV4-3	TRBJ1-6	CASSRGQSSYNSPLHF
TRBV6-5	TRBJ1-2	CASSYDLLATYGYTF
TRBV19	TRBJ1-4	CASTPSGLGEKLFF
TRBV5-4	TRBJ2-3	CASTSRGEADTQYF
TRBV4-3	TRBJ2-3	CASSPRWTTNTDTQYF
TRBV5-1	TRBJ1-2	CASSFYGGSDGYTF
TRBV3-1/TRBV3-2	TRBJ1-6	CASSRRGNYNSPLHF
TRBV10-3	TRBJ2-7	CAISDYGQGAYEQYF
TRBV6-5	TRBJ2-4	CASNPGTEENIQYF
TRBV7-9	TRBJ2-7	CASSLDGLAGVKEQYF
TRBV6-5	TRBJ1-4	CASSPRATNEKLFF
TRBV19	TRBJ1-5	CASSGARNQPQHF
TRBV6-2/TRBV6-3	TRBJ2-7	CASSIELHRIYEQYF
TRBV19	TRBJ1-3	CASSTNFAGSGNTIYF
TRBV5-5	TRBJ2-7	CASSPWTTYEQYF